This T cell receptor beta chain originates from a study of T cell responses to AZD1222 COVID-19 vaccine. Study context: Investigators merged groups given second doses at roughly 4 or roughly 12 weeks.

V shed 1 base and J 4 bases; nucleotides not matched to a gene: 8. The CDR3 has 16 residues. Germline V gene lookup returns CDR1 SGHRS and CDR2 YFSETQ. In this sample, this clone turned up once. The antigen is unknown. Method: immunoSEQ multiplex PCR; TCRdb's copy keeps in-frame clones and lacks some. The sample has approximately 110,000 clones; roughly 90% are singletons. Study-level findings and limits: In a largely white British group with more females than males, clonal diversity was possibly underestimated. Unmutated variant regions reportedly attract nearly half of all spike-specific TCRs. Once two AZD1222 doses were given, Spike-specific TCR breadth and depth went up.

Material: peripheral blood, obtained on day 0 of AZD1222 vaccination. This TCR was sampled from an adult in good health. This chain connects TRBV5-1 to TRBJ2-3; TRBD1 agrees at 8 bases. The CDR3: CASSLSGGAGSDTQYF. In nucleotides, the CDR3 is TGCGCCAGCAGCTTGTCAGGGGGCGCGGGGTCAGATACGCAGTATTTT.